Listed below are T cell receptor beta chains from one sample, sequenced in a study of cytomegalovirus exposure and HLA in healthy donors. Profiled with immunoSEQ multiplex PCR; TCRdb holds only in-frame clones, not every one. Seen here are approximately 110,000 clones, 65% to 80% observed once, and the top ten hold around 13%. Sequenced: PBMCs. These receptors were collected from a woman aged 40-49 years in good health and CMV-seropositive. Each CDR3 is given with its conserved first and last residue. D genes are given only for firm matches. Size is omitted from some rows. Given values are once, few, many or a class for expanded clones.

D gene: .
V gene: TRBV7-2
clone size: .
J gene: TRBJ1-4
CDR3 DNA: TGTGCCAGCAGCTTGACCAACAGGGTTATTGCAACTAATGAAAAACTGTTTTTT
CDR3 protein: CASSLTNRVIATNEKLFF

D gene: TRBD2
V gene: TRBV5-8
clone size: .
J gene: TRBJ2-1
CDR3 DNA: TGTGCCAGCAGCCAGGGACTAGCGGGACGAAGTGAGCAGTTCTTC
CDR3 protein: CASSQGLAGRSEQFF

D gene: .
V gene: TRBV7-2
clone size: .
J gene: TRBJ2-2
CDR3 DNA: TGTGCCAGCAGCCGCGCGATCGGGGAGCTGTTTTTT
CDR3 protein: CASSRAIGELFF

D gene: TRBD1
V gene: TRBV7-9
clone size: .
J gene: TRBJ2-5
CDR3 DNA: TGTGCCAGCAGCCCGAGACAGGGAGAGACCCAGTACTTC
CDR3 protein: CASSPRQGETQYF

D gene: .
V gene: TRBV28
clone size: .
J gene: TRBJ2-5
CDR3 DNA: TGTGCCACCGGGCAGTCTTTACAGGAGGAGACCCAGTACTTC
CDR3 protein: CATGQSLQEETQYF

D gene: .
V gene: TRBV6-5
clone size: .
J gene: TRBJ1-3
CDR3 DNA: TGTGCCACTCTTTCCGGGTCCTCTGGAAACACCATATATTTT
CDR3 protein: CATLSGSSGNTIYF

D gene: .
V gene: TRBV7-9
clone size: .
J gene: TRBJ2-2
CDR3 DNA: TGTGCCAGCAGCTTCCCCTCGGGTCTCGGGGACACCGGGGAGCTGTTTTTT
CDR3 protein: CASSFPSGLGDTGELFF

D gene: .
V gene: TRBV4-1
clone size: .
J gene: TRBJ2-7
CDR3 DNA: TGCGCCAGCAGCCAAGAGGGGACATTTTCCTACGAGCAGTACTTC
CDR3 protein: CASSQEGTFSYEQYF

D gene: .
V gene: TRBV6-6
clone size: .
J gene: TRBJ1-2
CDR3 DNA: TGTGCCAGCACCCCTGGGGCGTTAAACCGACCCTATGGCTACACCTTC
CDR3 protein: CASTPGALNRPYGYTF

D gene: .
V gene: TRBV11-1
clone size: once
J gene: TRBJ2-7
CDR3 DNA: TGTGCCAGCAGCTTATCCCTGGGGCTCTACGAGCAGTACTTC
CDR3 protein: CASSLSLGLYEQYF

D gene: TRBD2
V gene: TRBV28
clone size: .
J gene: TRBJ2-7
CDR3 DNA: TGTGCCAGCAGTTACCCGGGACTAGGGGGATACGAGCAGTACTTC
CDR3 protein: CASSYPGLGGYEQYF

D gene: .
V gene: TRBV7-9
clone size: .
J gene: TRBJ2-1
CDR3 DNA: TGTGCCAGCGCCATCGAGGGAACTTCCGTCGATGAGCAGTTCTTC
CDR3 protein: CASAIEGTSVDEQFF

D gene: TRBD2
V gene: TRBV6-1
clone size: .
J gene: TRBJ2-1
CDR3 DNA: TGTGCCAGCAGGGGACTATACAATGAGCAGTTCTTC
CDR3 protein: CASRGLYNEQFF

D gene: TRBD2
V gene: TRBV29-1
clone size: .
J gene: TRBJ2-1
CDR3 DNA: TGCAGCGTTCGCCCTTTAGCGGGAGAAGTGAATGAGCAGTTCTTC
CDR3 protein: CSVRPLAGEVNEQFF

D gene: TRBD2
V gene: TRBV29-1
clone size: few
J gene: TRBJ2-1
CDR3 DNA: TGCAGCGTTGAGGGAGTAAGCGGGAGGGCCTCCGGTGAGCAGTTCTTC
CDR3 protein: CSVEGVSGRASGEQFF

D gene: .
V gene: TRBV6-6
clone size: .
J gene: TRBJ1-4
CDR3 DNA: TGTGCCAGCAGTCGGGGGTCCGAAGGGGAAAAACTGTTTTTT
CDR3 protein: CASSRGSEGEKLFF

D gene: TRBD2
V gene: TRBV28
clone size: .
J gene: TRBJ2-4
CDR3 DNA: TGTGCCAGCAGTCCCCAGCGGGGGGAGGGAAACATTCAGTACTTC
CDR3 protein: CASSPQRGEGNIQYF

D gene: TRBD2
V gene: TRBV6-6
clone size: .
J gene: TRBJ2-3
CDR3 DNA: TGTGCCAGCAGTTACCCCCTAGCGGGAGTGGCAGATACGCAGTATTTT
CDR3 protein: CASSYPLAGVADTQYF

D gene: .
V gene: TRBV11-2
clone size: .
J gene: TRBJ2-7
CDR3 DNA: TGTGCCAGCAGTTTCGACAGGAGCTCCTACGAGCAGTACTTC
CDR3 protein: CASSFDRSSYEQYF

D gene: TRBD2
V gene: TRBV9
clone size: .
J gene: TRBJ2-3
CDR3 DNA: TGTGCCAGCAGCGTCCAGGGGACTAGCGGGAGCACAGATACGCAGTATTTT
CDR3 protein: CASSVQGTSGSTDTQYF